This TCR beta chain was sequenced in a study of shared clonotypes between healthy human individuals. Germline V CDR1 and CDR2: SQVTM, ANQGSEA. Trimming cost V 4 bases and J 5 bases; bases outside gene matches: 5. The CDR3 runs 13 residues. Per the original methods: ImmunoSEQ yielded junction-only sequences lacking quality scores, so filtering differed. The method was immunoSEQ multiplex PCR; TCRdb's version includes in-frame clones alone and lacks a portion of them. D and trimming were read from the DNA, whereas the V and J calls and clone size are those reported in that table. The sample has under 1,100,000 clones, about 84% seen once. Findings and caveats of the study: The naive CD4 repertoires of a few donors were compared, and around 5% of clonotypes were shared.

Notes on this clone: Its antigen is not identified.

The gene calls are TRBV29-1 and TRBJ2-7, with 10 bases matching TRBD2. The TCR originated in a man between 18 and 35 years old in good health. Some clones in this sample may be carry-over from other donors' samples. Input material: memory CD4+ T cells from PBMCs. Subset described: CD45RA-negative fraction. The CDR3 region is CSVVAGGVNEQYF. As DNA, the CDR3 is TGCAGCGTTGTAGCGGGAGGAGTAAACGAGCAGTACTTC.